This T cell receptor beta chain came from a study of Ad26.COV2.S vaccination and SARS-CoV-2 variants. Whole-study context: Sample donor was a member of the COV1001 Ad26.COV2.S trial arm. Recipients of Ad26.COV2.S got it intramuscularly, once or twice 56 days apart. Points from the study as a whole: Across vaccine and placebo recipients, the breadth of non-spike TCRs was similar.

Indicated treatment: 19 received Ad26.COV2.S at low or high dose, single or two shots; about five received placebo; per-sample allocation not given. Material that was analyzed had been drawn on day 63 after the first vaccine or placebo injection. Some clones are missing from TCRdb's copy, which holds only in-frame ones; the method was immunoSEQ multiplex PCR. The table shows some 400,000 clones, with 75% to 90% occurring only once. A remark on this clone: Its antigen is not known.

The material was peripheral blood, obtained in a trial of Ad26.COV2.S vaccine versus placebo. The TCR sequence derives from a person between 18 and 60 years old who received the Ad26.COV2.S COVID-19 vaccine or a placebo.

The CDR3 loop is CASSLGGEDYNEQFF. Here the CDR3 DNA reads TGCGCCAGCAGCTTGGGAGGGGAGGATTACAATGAGCAGTTCTTC. The rearrangement links TRBV5-1 to TRBJ2-1; possible D gene TRBD2, 6 bases. The CDR3 has 15 residues. Germline CDR1 reads SGHRS; CDR2 reads YFSETQ. V dropped 0 bases and J dropped 4 bases, with 11 bases sitting between them. The full variable domain, in which reference TRBV5-1 and TRBJ2-1 provide the parts outside the CDR3, is KAGVTQTPRYLIKTRGQQVTLSCSPISGHRSVSWYQQTPGQGLQFLFEYFSETQRNKGNFPGRFSGRQFSNSRSEMNVSTLELGDSALYLCASSLGGEDYNEQFFGPGTRLTVL.